Each of the 27 T cell receptor beta chains below was sequenced from the same sample in a study of T cell repertoires in cytomegalovirus infection (dated by TCRdb to about 2019). The sequencer was an Illumina HiSeq 1500. Clones were called with MiXCR by TCRdb after fastp trimmed the public reads at Q25, and only in-frame beta chains were retained. Under each unique CDR3 protein, matching rows form one entry showing the most common genes and DNA. Across this sample there are about 190,000 distinct CDR3 sequences, with 28% seen only once. The top ten clonotypes cover approximately 30% of the sample. The sequencing input was PBMCs. Receptors originate from a human donor in good health (CMV status not recorded). Some clones in this sample may be carry-over from other donors' samples.

In its sample, this clonotype was seen a few times. The chain employs TRBV10-2 and TRBJ2-3, with unresolved D. Germline V gene sequence: CDR1 WSHSY, CDR2 SAAADI. The CDR3 has 13 amino acids. The V end lost 5 bases, the J end lost 4 bases, and 10 bases lay between the germline ends. Written as DNA, the CDR3 is TGCGCCAGCAGTACACATTTCCCAGATACGCAGTATTTT. This sequence encodes CASSTHFPDTQYF.

V is TRBV12-5 and J is TRBJ1-2; D uncertain. Between the trimmed V and J ends, which lost 1 base and 7 bases, there was a span of 4 bases. The CDR3 has 11 residues. Germline lookup yields CDR1 LGHNT and CDR2 FRNRAP. The CDR3 DNA reads as TGTGCTAGTGGTTTGGCAAGTGGCTACACCTTC. It yields the protein CASGLASGYTF. The whole variable domain, remainder taken from reference TRBV12-5 and TRBJ1-2, is DARVTQTPRHKVTEMGQEVTMRCQPILGHNTVFWYRQTMMQGLELLAYFRNRAPLDDSGMPKDRFSAEMPDATLATLKIQPSEPRDSAVYFCASGLASGYTFGSGTRLTVV.

About this clonotype itself: A much larger clone is a single base away; this may be a read error. The chain combines TRBV7-2 with TRBJ2-1; D is ambiguous. CDR1 is SGHTA and CDR2 is FQGNSA in the germline V gene. The CDR3 runs to 15 residues. Trimming took off 5 bases at V and 4 bases at J, with 15 bases between the two ends. CDR3 sequence reads: CASSQDSEKYNEQFF. CDR3 DNA: TGTGCCAGCAGCCAAGACTCGGAGAAATACAATGAGCAGTTCTTC.

The genes are TRBV29-1 and TRBJ2-7, with 9 bases identical to TRBD1. J was trimmed by 2 bases and V by 6 bases; bases with no gene match: 8. Germline lookup yields CDR1 SQVTM and CDR2 ANQGSEA. The CDR3 runs 14 residues. The CDR3 DNA sequence: TGCAGCGTCATTCCGGGACAGGGAACCTACGAGCAGTACTTC. Its translation: CSVIPGQGTYEQYF.

This clonotype was observed a single time. The rearrangement joins TRBV18 to TRBJ2-1, with 10 bases lining up with TRBD2. The ends lost 3 bases at V and 0 bases at J; junction bases unmatched: 8. The CDR3 loop spans 18 amino acids. CDR1 is KGHSH and CDR2 is LQKENI in the germline V gene. CDR3 DNA sequence: TGTGCCAGCTCACCGCTAGCGGGGGCCCATAGCTCCTACAATGAGCAGTTCTTC. It translates to CASSPLAGAHSSYNEQFF.

This chain joins TRBV2 and TRBJ2-7; tentative D call: TRBD1 (5 bases). The CDR3 is 13 amino acids. Trimming pared 4 bases from V and 5 bases from J, leaving 12 bases between. Per germline, CDR1 SNHLY and CDR2 FYNNEI. This chain's CDR3 is CASSVWQGNEQYF. CDR3 bases: TGTGCCAGCAGTGTGTGGCAGGGTAACGAGCAGTACTTC.

The CDR3 loop reads CASSRVGGGETQYF. CDR3 coding DNA: TGTGCCAGCAGCCGAGTAGGAGGGGGAGAGACCCAGTACTTC. The chain carries TRBV7-6 and TRBJ2-5; D assignment may be TRBD1 or TRBD2 (6 bases each). The CDR3 totals 14 residues. The germline V and J ends were trimmed by 5 bases and 4 bases, with 14 bases remaining between them. Germline CDR1 SGHVS, CDR2 FNYEAQ.

This clonotype was seen a handful of times. The V and J genes are TRBV10-3 and TRBJ1-3; possibly TRBD1 for D (5 bases). Germline V lookup: CDR1 ENHRY, CDR2 SYGVKD. This CDR3 region has 13 residues. Deletions cut 6 bases from V and 5 bases from J, with 11 bases between. Written as DNA, the CDR3 is TGTGCCATCAGCTCACTGGGACGAAACACCATATATTTT. It specifies CAISSLGRNTIYF.

This clonotype was observed at least ten times. The rearrangement joins TRBV12-3 or TRBV12-4 to TRBJ2-5; TRBD2 agrees at 10 bases. This CDR3 region has 14 residues. V was clipped by 5 bases and J by 1 base; unmatched bases: 1. For the CDR3, the DNA is TGTGCCAGCAGTCGGACTAGCGGCCAAGAGACCCAGTACTTC. Translation gives CASSRTSGQETQYF.

V and J are TRBV14 and TRBJ2-5; 14 nucleotides line up with TRBD2. This CDR3 is 16 amino acids long. J lost 4 bases, V lost 2 bases, and 3 bases had no gene match. Germline lookup yields CDR1 SGHDN and CDR2 FVKESK. The CDR3 loop is CASSQLGTSGGETQYF. CDR3 bases: TGTGCCAGCAGCCAACTAGGGACTAGCGGGGGAGAGACCCAGTACTTC.

In this sample, this clonotype turned up a few times. The chain joins TRBV7-8 to TRBJ2-1; TRBD1 is a possible D gene (6 bases). V lost 1 base to trimming and J lost 6 bases, with 10 bases between them. The CDR3 extends over 14 amino acids. Germline V CDR1 and CDR2: SGHVS, FQNEAQ. CDR3 protein: CASSLEGVSNEQFF. CDR3 nucleotides: TGTGCCAGCAGCTTAGAGGGGGTTTCCAATGAGCAGTTCTTC.

This clonotype appeared a few times. The V gene is TRBV7-6, the J gene TRBJ2-5; TRBD2 agrees at 7 bases. Looked up from germline, CDR1 is SGHVS and CDR2 is FNYEAQ. The CDR3 contains 16 residues. The junction had 12 bases not matched to a gene; V was cut back by 5 bases and J by 3 bases. This chain's CDR3 is CASSPHVGGGEETQYF. CDR3 in DNA: TGTGCCAGCAGCCCCCACGTTGGGGGGGGAGAAGAGACCCAGTACTTC. The variable domain in full, completed from reference TRBV7-6 and TRBJ2-5, reads GAGVSQSPRYKVTKRGQDVALRCDPISGHVSLYWYRQALGQGPEFLTYFNYEAQQDKSGLPNDRFSAERPEGSISTLTIQRTEQRDSAMYRCASSPHVGGGEETQYFGPGTRLLVL.

The CDR3 spells CASSEDQNEQFF. In DNA form, the CDR3 reads TGTGCCAGCAGTGAAGACCAGAATGAGCAGTTCTTC. V is TRBV6-5 and J is TRBJ2-1; the D is unclear. The CDR3 runs 12 residues. With 5 bases removed from V and 7 bases from J, the gap between germline ends came to 9 bases. Germline V lookup: CDR1 MNHEY, CDR2 SVGAGI.

The chain is built from TRBV25-1 and TRBJ2-5; D gene uncertain. Deletions cut 1 base from V and 0 bases from J, with 6 bases between. The CDR3 length is 14 residues. CDR1 is MGHDK, CDR2 SYGVNS, per germline. The CDR3, as DNA: TGTGCCAGCAGTGAATGGAACAACCAAGAGACCCAGTACTTC. Translated, it gives CASSEWNNQETQYF.

This rearrangement joins TRBV7-9 to TRBJ1-1; no definite D call. Germline V gene sequence: CDR1 SEHNR, CDR2 FQNEAQ (reference sequence). The CDR3 runs 12 residues. Trimming cost V 5 bases and J 5 bases, with 9 bases left between them. DNA for the CDR3: TGTGCCAGCAGCCCGATAGGTACTGAAGCTTTCTTT. Protein sequence: CASSPIGTEAFF. Together with reference TRBV7-9 and TRBJ1-1, the CDR3 gives the full variable domain: DTGVSQNPRHKITKRGQNVTFRCDPISEHNRLYWYRQTLGQGPEFLTYFQNEAQLEKSRLLSDRFSAERPKGSFSTLEIQRTEQGDSAMYLCASSPIGTEAFFGQGTRLTVV.

V usage is TRBV30 and J usage is TRBJ2-5; the D gene could be TRBD1 or TRBD2 (6 bases each). CDR1 is GTSNPN and CDR2 is SVGIG in the germline V gene (reference sequence). Trimming took off 3 bases at V and 5 bases at J, with 19 bases between the two ends. The CDR3 loop spans 15 amino acids. CDR3 sequence reads: CAWRPGVTGGETQYF. CDR3 coding DNA: TGTGCCTGGAGACCAGGGGTGACTGGGGGGGAGACCCAGTACTTC.

The genes are TRBV2 and TRBJ1-2, with D maybe TRBD1 (5 bases). The CDR3 sequence is 11 residues long. Trimming removed 4 bases at V and 5 bases at J, with 5 bases between. Germline V gene lookup returns CDR1 SNHLY and CDR2 FYNNEI. CDR3: CASSGGYGYTF. The CDR3 DNA reads TGTGCCAGCAGTGGGGGGTATGGCTACACCTTC.

Only one count was recorded for this clonotype. The V and J genes are TRBV4-2 and TRBJ2-3, with 8 bases lining up with TRBD2. There are 16 residues in the CDR3. Germline V gene lookup returns CDR1 LGHNA and CDR2 YNFKEQ. Losses at the gene ends were 0 bases for V and 5 bases for J; bases not matched to a gene: 7. This CDR3 reads CASSQEVSGEGDTQYF. The CDR3 bases are TGTGCCAGCAGCCAAGAGGTTAGCGGGGAGGGAGATACGCAGTATTTT.

The CDR3 region is CASSPYGSGNTEAFF. Here the CDR3 DNA reads TGTGCCAGCTCACCATATGGGTCGGGGAACACTGAAGCTTTCTTT. V and J are TRBV18 and TRBJ1-1; D remains ambiguous. V shed 2 bases and J shed 1 base, with 11 bases lying between them. The CDR3 loop spans 15 amino acids. Germline lookup yields CDR1 KGHSH and CDR2 LQKENI.

This clonotype was observed a handful of times. The chain recombines TRBV20-1 with TRBJ2-1, with D tentatively TRBD1 or TRBD2 (6 bases each). The CDR3 has 14 amino acids. Germline CDR1 is DFQATT and CDR2 is SNEGSKA (reference sequence). V lost 3 bases and J lost 6, with 15 bases in between. CDR3 DNA: TGCAGTGCTAGTTTTACACAGGGAGGCAATGAGCAGTTCTTC. Its protein is CSASFTQGGNEQFF.

In its sample, this clonotype was seen many times. The genes are TRBV4-1 and TRBJ2-2; D is unresolved. Trimming shortened V by 3 bases and J by 0 bases, and 8 bases separated the two germline ends. The CDR3 length is 15 residues. Germline V gene data show CDR1 as MGHRA and CDR2 as YSYEKL. The CDR3 DNA reads TGCGCCAGCAGCCACGCTAAATCGAACACCGGGGAGCTGTTTTTT. This translates into CASSHAKSNTGELFF.

CDR3 nucleotide sequence: TGTGCCAGTAGTATTGCCACCAGCTCACTTAATTCACCCCTCCACTTT. As protein: CASSIATSSLNSPLHF. The chain couples TRBV19 to TRBJ1-6; D is unresolved. V dropped 3 bases and J dropped 6 bases, with 15 bases sitting between them. The CDR3 spans 16 residues. Per the germline V gene, CDR1 is LNHDA and CDR2 is SQIVND (reference sequence).

A few counts support this clonotype. The V call is TRBV5-1, the J call TRBJ2-1, with 15 bases lining up with TRBD2. This CDR3 has 16 residues. From germline, CDR1 is SGHRS and CDR2 YFSETQ. Losses at the gene ends were 4 bases for V and 6 bases for J; bases not matched to a gene: 5. The CDR3 loop reads CASSHRTSGGANEQFF. In DNA, the CDR3 is TGCGCCAGCAGCCACCGGACTAGCGGGGGGGCCAATGAGCAGTTCTTC. The variable domain in full, completed from reference TRBV5-1 and TRBJ2-1, reads KAGVTQTPRYLIKTRGQQVTLSCSPISGHRSVSWYQQTPGQGLQFLFEYFSETQRNKGNFPGRFSGRQFSNSRSEMNVSTLELGDSALYLCASSHRTSGGANEQFFGPGTRLTVL.

This clonotype was recorded many times. For the CDR3, the DNA is TGTGCCAGCAGCTTAGAGGCAGTGAGCTCCTACGAGCAGTACTTC. Protein: CASSLEAVSSYEQYF. The gene calls are TRBV7-9 and TRBJ2-7; unclear D gene. Germline V lookup: CDR1 SEHNR, CDR2 FQNEAQ (reference sequence). The CDR3 covers 15 residues. V lost 1 base and J 0 bases, leaving 10 bases between the germline ends.

The chain recombines TRBV6-6 with TRBJ1-1; possible D gene TRBD1, 5 bases. The CDR3 totals 13 residues. Trimming cost V 2 bases and J 8 bases, with 12 bases left between them. CDR1 MNHNY and CDR2 SVGAGI come from the germline V gene (reference sequence). The CDR3 nucleotides read TGTGCCAGCAGTTACGCGACAGATAGCGAAGCTTTCTTT. Translating it yields CASSYATDSEAFF.

This clonotype was observed a handful of times. The V and J genes are TRBV20-1 and TRBJ1-5; the D gene is possibly TRBD1 (5 bases). V gave up 2 bases and J gave up 9 bases, with 11 bases separating them. The CDR3 consists of 12 residues. Per the germline V gene, CDR1 is DFQATT and CDR2 is SNEGSKA (reference sequence). In DNA, the CDR3 is TGCAGTGCTAGAAAGGGGCAGGGGCCCCAGCATTTT. Translating it yields CSARKGQGPQHF.

The chain has TRBV7-2 and TRBJ1-1; D is perhaps TRBD1 (6 bases). The CDR3 has 14 residues. Deletions cut 4 bases from V and 5 bases from J, with 14 bases between. Germline V gives CDR1 SGHTA, CDR2 FQGNSA. CDR3 sequence: CASSSSGARTEAFF. CDR3 nucleotides: TGTGCCAGCAGCTCCTCGGGGGCGAGGACTGAAGCTTTCTTT.